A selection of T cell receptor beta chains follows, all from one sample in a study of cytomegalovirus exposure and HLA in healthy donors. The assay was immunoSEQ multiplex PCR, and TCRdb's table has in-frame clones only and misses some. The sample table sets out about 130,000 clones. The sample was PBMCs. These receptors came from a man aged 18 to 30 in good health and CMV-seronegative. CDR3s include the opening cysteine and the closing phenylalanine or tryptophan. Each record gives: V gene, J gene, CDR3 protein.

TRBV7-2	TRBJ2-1	CASSLSSGNYNEQFF
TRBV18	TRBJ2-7	CASSLLAAPTFWDF
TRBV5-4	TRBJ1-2	CASRTGDRNGYTF
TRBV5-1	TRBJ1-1	CASSLYPGQGSTTEAFF
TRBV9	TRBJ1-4	CASSAQPGTPEKLFF
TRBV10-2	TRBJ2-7	CASSAAYEQYF
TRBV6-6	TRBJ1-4	CASSYPGTGGEKLFF
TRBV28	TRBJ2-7	CASSLWSYNRDRGPYEQYF
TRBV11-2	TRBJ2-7	CASSLVTSGPLGEQYF
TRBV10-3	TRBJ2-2	CAISELRSTGELFF
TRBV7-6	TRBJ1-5	CASSLGVGLSEQPQHF
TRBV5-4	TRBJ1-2	CASSPTGQFHGYTF